These 29 T cell receptor beta chains were all obtained from the same sample, sequenced in a study of blood T cell repertoires in COVID-19. TCRdb's copy holds only in-frame clones and misses some; the assay was immunoSEQ multiplex PCR. The sample holds around 100,000 clones; 86% are singletons and the top ten take less than 2%. Sequencing used peripheral blood. These receptors were obtained from a man older than 75 with acute or convalescent COVID-19.

The chain uses TRBV4-3 and TRBJ2-3; 8 bases are a match to TRBD2. The germline V gene has CDR1 LGHNA and CDR2 YSLEER. This CDR3 has 15 residues. V shed 3 bases and J 2 bases; nucleotides not matched to a gene: 4. CDR3 residues: CASSQEGLATDTQYF. The CDR3 DNA reads as TGCGCCAGCAGCCAGGAAGGACTAGCCACAGATACGCAGTATTTT.

This chain joins TRBV6-6 and TRBJ1-5, with a possible D match to TRBD1 (5 bases). The CDR3 covers 16 residues. Germline V CDR1 and CDR2: MNHNY, SVGAGI (reference sequence). V lost 2 bases to trimming and J lost 1 base, with 12 bases between them. In DNA, the CDR3 is TGTGCCAGCAGTTACCACCCCAGGGTGAGCAATCAGCCCCAGCATTTT. It yields the protein CASSYHPRVSNQPQHF.

The V gene is TRBV18, the J gene TRBJ2-5, with 13 positions matching TRBD2. The germline V gene encodes CDR1 KGHSH and CDR2 LQKENI. V lost 0 bases to trimming and J lost 4 bases; unmatched junction nucleotides: 8. This CDR3 is built from 18 residues. CDR3 residues: CASSPPRTSGRDLETQYF. The CDR3 DNA follows: TGTGCCAGCTCACCACCACGGACTAGCGGGAGAGACCTAGAGACCCAGTACTTC.

This clone was seen a handful of times. V and J are TRBV11-2 and TRBJ2-3; maybe TRBD1 (5 bases). The V and J ends lost 5 bases and 1 base respectively, with 25 bases between them. The CDR3 spans 19 residues. The germline V gene encodes CDR1 SGHAT and CDR2 FQNNGV. For the CDR3, the DNA is TGTGCCAGCAGCCCCCGTTGGCAGGGCCTGACCTGGGGCACAGATACGCAGTATTTT. It translates to CASSPRWQGLTWGTDTQYF.

The V gene is TRBV14, the J gene TRBJ2-7; D remains ambiguous. The germline V gene encodes CDR1 SGHDN and CDR2 FVKESK. The CDR3 is 12 residues long. Trimming stripped 5 bases from V and 0 bases from J, with 5 bases between. This CDR3 reads CASSAASYEQYF. In nucleotides, the CDR3 is TGTGCCAGCAGCGCGGCCTCCTACGAGCAGTACTTC.

This sequence joins TRBV14 and TRBJ2-2; TRBD1 aligns across 8 bases. The CDR3 is 15 residues long. Losses at the gene ends were 2 bases for V and 6 bases for J; bases not matched to a gene: 5. In germline, CDR1 is SGHDN, CDR2 FVKESK. CDR3 bases: TGTGCCAGCAGCCAAATACAGGGGGTCGCCGGGGAGCTGTTTTTT. This codes for CASSQIQGVAGELFF.

This chain uses TRBV24-1 with TRBJ1-2; a weak D match, TRBD1 (5 bases). The CDR3 totals 12 residues. Trimming removed 5 bases at V and 8 bases at J, with 11 bases between. The V gene's germline CDR1 is KGHDR and CDR2 SFDVKD. CDR3 coding DNA: TGTGCCACCAGTGTCCAGGGTAAGGGCTACACCTTC. Translating gives CATSVQGKGYTF.

This clone was seen just once. The rearrangement uses TRBV24-1 and TRBJ2-1; 10 bases are a match to TRBD2. The V segment lost 0 bases and the J segment 8 bases; nucleotides outside the gene matches: 3. Looked up from germline, CDR1 is KGHDR and CDR2 is SFDVKD. There are 15 residues in the CDR3. The CDR3: CATSDLPGLADEQFF. For the CDR3, the DNA is TGTGCCACCAGTGATTTGCCCGGACTAGCGGATGAGCAGTTCTTC.

This clone was picked up a small number of times. V gene TRBV2 combines with J gene TRBJ2-7; the D gene is possibly TRBD2 (6 bases). V lost 7 bases and J 2 bases, leaving 9 bases between the germline ends. This CDR3 region has 12 residues. Germline-derived CDR1 and CDR2 are SNHLY and FYNNEI. CDR3 nucleotides: TGTGCCAGCAAGGAGGGTGCCTACGAGCAGTACTTC. Encoded protein: CASKEGAYEQYF.

The CDR3 spells CASTSSYNEQFF. The CDR3 DNA is TGTGCCAGTACCAGCTCCTACAATGAGCAGTTCTTC. This sequence joins TRBV28 and TRBJ2-1; D not certain. The CDR3 length is 12 residues. V was shortened by 9 bases and J by 0 bases, with 6 bases between the two germline ends. CDR1 MDHEN and CDR2 SYDVKM come from the germline V gene.

The CDR3 sequence is CASSLRPVPLDEQFF. The CDR3 coding sequence is TGTGCCAGCAGCTTGCGTCCCGTTCCTCTAGATGAGCAGTTCTTC. The chain employs TRBV5-6 and TRBJ2-1, with D unclear. V lost 1 base and J lost 8, with 16 bases in between. CDR3 length: 15 residues. Germline CDR1 is SGHDT and CDR2 is YYEEEE.

This chain connects TRBV14 to TRBJ1-6, with D possibly matching TRBD1 (6 bases). Germline V lookup: CDR1 SGHDN, CDR2 FVKESK. The V end lost 5 bases, the J end lost 7 bases, and 15 bases lay between the germline ends. This CDR3 has 15 residues. The CDR3 sequence: CASSWGPPQNSPLHF. As DNA, the CDR3 is TGTGCCAGCAGCTGGGGGCCTCCACAGAATTCACCCCTCCACTTT.

This clone was counted once. The chain has TRBV4-2 and TRBJ2-1, with a possible D match to TRBD1 (6 bases). The V end was cut by 1 base, the J end by 4 bases, with 14 bases between. The CDR3 runs to 16 residues. CDR1 and CDR2 from the germline V gene are LGHNA and YNFKEQ. The CDR3 DNA is TGTGCCAGCAGCCAAGTTGCGACAGGACCTTACAATGAGCAGTTCTTC. This gives the protein CASSQVATGPYNEQFF.

The gene calls are TRBV29-1 and TRBJ2-5; no firm D call. The germline V and J ends were trimmed by 0 bases and 7 bases, with 12 bases remaining between them. CDR3 length: 13 residues. In germline, CDR1 is SQVTM, CDR2 ANQGSEA. The CDR3 nucleotides are TGCAGCGTTGAAGAGACATCCCCAGGGACCCAGTACTTC. It yields the protein CSVEETSPGTQYF.

This clone was counted once. The rearrangement uses TRBV28 and TRBJ1-5, with a tentative D call TRBD1 (6 bases). Germline lookup yields CDR1 MDHEN and CDR2 SYDVKM. The CDR3 contains 15 residues. The V gene lost 6 bases and the J gene lost 6 bases, with 18 bases spanning the gap. CDR3 DNA sequence: TGTGCCAGCAGACCCTCCTCAGGGGATGGTCAGCCCCAGCATTTT. As protein: CASRPSSGDGQPQHF.

The chain links TRBV6-2 or TRBV6-3 to TRBJ2-5; TRBD1 agrees at 7 bases. The CDR3 extends over 15 amino acids. Germline values: CDR1 MNHEY, CDR2 SVGEGT. Germline trimming cut 6 bases from V and 2 bases from J; bases unmatched to any gene: 9. The DNA for the CDR3 is TGTGCCAGCAGCCAACAGGGGTTGAGACAAGAGACCCAGTACTTC. Translation: CASSQQGLRQETQYF.

The DNA for the CDR3 is TGTGCCAGCAGCTTGGAGCCTCTCAACTATGGCTACACCTTC. This sequence encodes CASSLEPLNYGYTF. The chain uses TRBV5-4 and TRBJ1-2; no clear D. Germline V gene lookup returns CDR1 SGHNT and CDR2 YYREEE (reference sequence). The V and J ends lost 0 bases and 2 bases respectively, with 8 bases between them. CDR3 length: 14 residues. Supplemented by reference TRBV5-4 and TRBJ1-2, the full variable domain reads ETGVTQSPTHLIKTRGQQVTLRCSSQSGHNTVSWYQQALGQGPQFIFQYYREEENGRGNFPPRFSGLQFPNYSSELNVNALELDDSALYLCASSLEPLNYGYTFGSGTRLTVV.

Here the CDR3 DNA reads TGTGCCAGTACCTCCCAGGCGGGCTCAACTAATGAAAAACTGTTTTTT. This codes for CASTSQAGSTNEKLFF. V gene TRBV19 combines with J gene TRBJ1-4; no reliable D call. V was shortened by 7 bases and J by 0 bases, with 15 bases between the two germline ends. The CDR3 spans 16 residues. The germline gives CDR1 LNHDA, CDR2 SQIVND (reference sequence).

The chain couples TRBV5-4 to TRBJ1-4; maybe TRBD1 (5 bases). The germline gives CDR1 SGHNT, CDR2 YYREEE (reference sequence). The CDR3 runs 14 residues. V lost 1 base to trimming and J lost 4 bases, with 8 bases between them. The CDR3 nucleotides are TGTGCCAGCAGCTTGCCAGGGCTTAATGAAAAACTGTTTTTT. Translating gives CASSLPGLNEKLFF.

This rearrangement joins TRBV5-4 to TRBJ2-3, with a weak D call TRBD2 (6 bases). Germline CDR1 SGHNT, CDR2 YYREEE (reference sequence). The CDR3 runs to 16 residues. V was clipped by 3 bases and J by 5 bases, with 19 bases between them. DNA for the CDR3: TGTGCCAGCAGCTACGGACTACCGCATGTGGGAGATACGCAGTATTTT. Its protein product is CASSYGLPHVGDTQYF.

The genes are TRBV10-3 and TRBJ1-5; 7 nucleotides align to TRBD1. V lost 8 bases and J lost 6; bases outside the gene matches: 10. The CDR3 sequence is 14 residues long. Germline V CDR1 and CDR2: ENHRY, SYGVKD. This CDR3 is CAIGGEGGGQPQHF. For the CDR3, the DNA is TGTGCCATCGGGGGAGAAGGGGGCGGTCAGCCCCAGCATTTT.

This chain links TRBV5-1 with TRBJ2-3; 8 positions agree with TRBD2. CDR3 size: 15 residues. The germline V gene encodes CDR1 SGHRS and CDR2 YFSETQ. The V and J ends lost 2 bases and 5 bases, in that order; junction bases with no gene match: 7. The CDR3 DNA reads as TGCGCCAGCAGCTTCGTTAGCGGGAATGGAGATACGCAGTATTTT. Protein sequence: CASSFVSGNGDTQYF.

The chain carries TRBV15 and TRBJ2-1; 12 nucleotides align to TRBD2. CDR1 LNHNV and CDR2 YYDKDF come from the germline V gene (reference sequence). V lost 0 bases and J lost 7; bases outside the gene matches: 13. The CDR3 length is 19 residues. The CDR3: CATSRDRGPSGRARNEQFF. The DNA for the CDR3 is TGTGCCACCAGCAGAGATAGGGGGCCTAGCGGGAGGGCCAGAAATGAGCAGTTCTTC.

This clone has only a few counts. The chain couples TRBV14 to TRBJ2-2, with 9 bases that match TRBD1. The V gene end was trimmed by 4 bases and the J gene end by 13 bases; junction bases not matched to a gene: 10. This CDR3 spans 14 amino acids. The germline V gene has CDR1 SGHDN and CDR2 FVKESK. CDR3 DNA sequence: TGTGCCAGCAGCCCCCGGGACAGGGAACGAGGGCTGTTTTTT. Protein sequence: CASSPRDRERGLFF.

V gene TRBV18 combines with J gene TRBJ2-1; TRBD2 is a possible D gene (6 bases). Trimming cost V 6 bases and J 4 bases, with 13 bases left between them. Germline assignment: CDR1 KGHSH and CDR2 LQKENI. The length of the CDR3 is 14 residues. The CDR3 loop reads CASSGTAQYNEQFF. In nucleotides, the CDR3 is TGTGCCAGCTCCGGGACTGCACAATACAATGAGCAGTTCTTC.

The chain is built from TRBV6-1 and TRBJ2-1; unclear D gene. V dropped 1 base and J dropped 15 bases, with 10 bases sitting between them. The V gene's germline CDR1 is MNHNS and CDR2 SASEGT. There are 11 residues in the CDR3. DNA of the CDR3: TGTGCCAGCAGTGAAGGTCCATGGGCGTTCTTC. Amino acid sequence: CASSEGPWAFF.

This chain uses TRBV7-2 with TRBJ1-5; tentatively, D is TRBD1 (5 bases). Trimming pared 3 bases from V and 7 bases from J, leaving 16 bases between. The germline V gene has CDR1 SGHTA and CDR2 FQGNSA. This CDR3 has 15 residues. The CDR3 spells CASSFRAGTGQPQHF. The CDR3 nucleotides are TGTGCCAGCAGCTTTCGGGCGGGGACTGGACAGCCCCAGCATTTT.

The chain recombines TRBV5-1 with TRBJ1-1, with D possibly matching TRBD1 (5 bases). Germline V lookup: CDR1 SGHRS, CDR2 YFSETQ. CDR3 length equals 13 residues. V was shortened by 5 bases and J by 1 base, with 9 bases between the two germline ends. CDR3 sequence reads: CASSYGGNTEAFF. CDR3 bases: TGCGCCAGCAGTTACGGGGGGAACACTGAAGCTTTCTTT.

The gene calls are TRBV19 and TRBJ1-1, with D possibly matching TRBD1 (6 bases). With 1 base removed from V and 1 base from J, the gap between germline ends came to 10 bases. CDR1 and CDR2 from the germline V gene are LNHDA and SQIVND (reference sequence). There are 15 residues in the CDR3. CDR3 loop: CASSIVSGANTEAFF. CDR3 in DNA: TGTGCCAGTAGTATAGTCTCAGGGGCGAACACTGAAGCTTTCTTT.